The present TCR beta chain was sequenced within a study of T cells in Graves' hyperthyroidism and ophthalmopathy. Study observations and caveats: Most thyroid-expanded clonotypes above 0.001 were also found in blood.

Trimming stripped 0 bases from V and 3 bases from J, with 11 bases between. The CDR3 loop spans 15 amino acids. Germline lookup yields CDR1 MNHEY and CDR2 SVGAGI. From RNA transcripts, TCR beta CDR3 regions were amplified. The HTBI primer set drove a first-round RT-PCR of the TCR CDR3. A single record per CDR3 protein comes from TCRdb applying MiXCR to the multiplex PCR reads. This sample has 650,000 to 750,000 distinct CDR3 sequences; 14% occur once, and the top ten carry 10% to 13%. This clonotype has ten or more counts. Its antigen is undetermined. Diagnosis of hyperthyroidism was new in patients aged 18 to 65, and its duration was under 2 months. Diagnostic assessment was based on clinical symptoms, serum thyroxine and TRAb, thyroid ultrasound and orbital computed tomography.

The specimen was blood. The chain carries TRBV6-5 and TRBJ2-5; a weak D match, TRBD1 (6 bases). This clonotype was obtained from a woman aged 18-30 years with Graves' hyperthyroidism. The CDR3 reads CASSYSGHREETQYF. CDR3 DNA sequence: TGTGCCAGCAGTTACTCGGGACACAGGGAAGAGACCCAGTACTTC.